This T cell receptor (beta chain) stems from a study of cytomegalovirus exposure and HLA in healthy donors. Study-level points and caveats: Rarity characterized most TCR sequences, yet some public TCRs appeared in many donors. Sequencing likely generated an artifact that appeared as a cluster of highly shared sequence variants. Association of a missense DCLRE1C variant with TCR beta V- and J-gene trimming was reported in a later analysis. The productive fraction for most TCR beta V segments was about 87% or about 30% in an earlier analysis.

The PCR was carried out with 60 Vbeta primers and 13 Jbeta primers. Generated by immunoSEQ multiplex PCR, the TCRdb table keeps only in-frame clones and is missing some. This sample has roughly 200,000 clones; 65% to 85% occur once, and the top ten carry less than 2%. Looked up from germline, CDR1 is SGHNT and CDR2 is YYREEE (reference sequence). Trimming removed 5 bases from V and 4 bases from J; junction bases left unmatched: 3. The CDR3 sequence is 13 residues long. A remark on this clone: Antigen unknown.

The source is a man aged 40-50 years in good health and CMV-seropositive. The chain has TRBV5-4 and TRBJ2-1; 7 bases are shared with TRBD1. The sequenced sample was PBMCs. The CDR3 sequence is CASSSRGYNEQFF. CDR3 sequence (DNA): TGTGCCAGCAGTTCCAGGGGGTACAATGAGCAGTTCTTC. The full variable domain, completed using reference TRBV5-4 and TRBJ2-1, is ETGVTQSPTHLIKTRGQQVTLRCSSQSGHNTVSWYQQALGQGPQFIFQYYREEENGRGNFPPRFSGLQFPNYSSELNVNALELDDSALYLCASSSRGYNEQFFGPGTRLTVL.